A single sample gave rise to the 13 T cell receptor beta chains below, sequenced in a study of T cell responses to AZD1222 COVID-19 vaccine (dated by TCRdb to the early 2020s). The time point label for this specimen denotes: baseline before first vaccination. Library method: the immunoSEQ multiplex PCR assay. TCRdb retrieved this table from immuneACCESS and kept in-frame rearrangements only. Not all clones are present; in checked studies, unresolved V genes account for under half, and no reason is known for the remainder. A total of roughly 250,000 clones appear in this sample, more than 85% of them only once. The ten largest make up roughly 0.5% of the sample. Specimen: peripheral blood, collected on day 0 of AZD1222 vaccination. The source is an adult in good health.

This chain connects TRBV28 to TRBJ2-5; TRBD2 agrees at 7 bases. V was clipped by 6 bases and J by 5 bases; unmatched bases: 6. The CDR3 runs 13 residues. CDR1 and CDR2 from the germline V gene are MDHEN and SYDVKM. CDR3 in amino acids: CASRLGGEETQYF. CDR3 nucleotide sequence: TGTGCCAGCAGGTTGGGGGGGGAGGAGACCCAGTACTTC.

This clone appeared once. The V gene is TRBV9, the J gene TRBJ2-2; 8 bases are a match to TRBD2. Trimming removed 0 bases from V and 3 bases from J; junction bases left unmatched: 1. The CDR3 is made up of 15 amino acids. Germline V lookup: CDR1 SGDLS, CDR2 YYNGEE. The CDR3 coding sequence is TGTGCCAGCAGCGTAGCAGCGGGAGACACCGGGGAGCTGTTTTTT. Amino acids: CASSVAAGDTGELFF.

The chain recombines TRBV6-2 or TRBV6-3 with TRBJ2-7; D unclear. Germline V gene sequence: CDR1 MNHEY, CDR2 SVGEGT. The CDR3 has 15 amino acids. Trimming removed 5 bases from V and 4 bases from J, with 18 bases in between. CDR3 DNA: TGTGCCAGCAGTCGGCACTCCTCAGGCAGTTACGAGCAGTACTTC. Protein: CASSRHSSGSYEQYF.

Remarks on this clone: Different DNA sequences within this sample yield the same CDR3. The chain links TRBV3-1 (or the pseudogene TRBV3-2) to TRBJ2-7, with D unresolved. The CDR3 runs to 11 residues. V shed 1 base and J shed 5 bases, with 3 bases lying between them. Germline values: CDR1 LGHDT, CDR2 YNNKEL (reference sequence). CDR3 DNA: TGTGCCAGCAGCCAAGTGCACGAGCAGTACTTC. This translates into CASSQVHEQYF.

J is TRBJ1-4 and V is TRBV4-1; D unresolved. The germline CDR1 and CDR2 sequences are MGHRA and YSYEKL. CDR3 length: 15 amino acids. The V and J ends lost 2 bases and 8 bases respectively, with 15 bases between them. CDR3 amino acids: CASSQYSGGLEKLFF. The CDR3 coding sequence is TGCGCCAGCAGCCAATATTCGGGAGGTTTGGAAAAACTGTTTTTT.

CDR3 sequence reads: CASSQGDYGYTF. The CDR3 nucleotides are TGTGCCAGCAGCCAAGGGGACTATGGCTACACCTTC. The rearrangement joins TRBV3-1 (or the pseudogene TRBV3-2) to TRBJ1-2; D gene ambiguous. The V end was cut by 1 base, the J end by 3 bases, with 3 bases between. The CDR3 contains 12 residues. In germline, CDR1 is LGHDT, CDR2 YNNKEL (reference sequence).

The chain links TRBV29-1 to TRBJ2-7, with 12 bases matching TRBD1. CDR1 and CDR2 from the germline V gene are SQVTM and ANQGSEA. The CDR3 totals 14 residues. V trimming: 6 bases; J trimming: 6 bases; junction bases outside the gene matches: 9. CDR3 region: CSVTAGTGGGEQYF. CDR3 DNA sequence: TGCAGCGTGACAGCAGGGACAGGGGGCGGCGAGCAGTACTTC.

V and J are TRBV11-2 and TRBJ2-1, with 12 bases aligning to TRBD1. In germline, CDR1 is SGHAT, CDR2 FQNNGV. This CDR3 contains 16 residues. The ends lost 1 base at V and 6 bases at J; junction bases unmatched: 4. CDR3 nucleotides: TGTGCCAGCAGCTTAGTGGGGACAGGGGGCTTCAATGAGCAGTTCTTC. The encoded protein is CASSLVGTGGFNEQFF.

Comments on this clone: Other DNA sequences within the sample encode an identical CDR3. The chain recombines TRBV28 with TRBJ2-7; TRBD1 agrees at 7 bases. Germline values: CDR1 MDHEN, CDR2 SYDVKM. The CDR3 runs 12 residues. Unmatched junction bases numbered 3, after V lost 6 bases and J lost 4 bases. CDR3 DNA sequence: TGTGCCAGCAGCCGGACAGGATACGAGCAGTACTTC. Its translation is CASSRTGYEQYF.

The genes are TRBV6-5 and TRBJ1-1; D is unresolved. From germline, CDR1 is MNHEY and CDR2 SVGAGI. This CDR3 has 14 residues. The V gene lost 8 bases and the J gene lost 0 bases, with 13 bases spanning the gap. The CDR3 region is CASFGLGMNTEAFF. CDR3 DNA sequence: TGTGCCAGCTTTGGACTCGGAATGAACACTGAAGCTTTCTTT.

In the case of this clone: This CDR3 is also generated by other DNA sequences in the sample. The chain uses TRBV19 and TRBJ1-1; D gene unclear. The CDR3 length is 13 residues. In germline, CDR1 is LNHDA, CDR2 SQIVND (reference sequence). The V end lost 1 base, the J end lost 1 base, and 4 bases lay between the germline ends. For the CDR3, the DNA is TGTGCCAGTAGTATAGGTACGAACACTGAAGCTTTCTTT. Residues: CASSIGTNTEAFF.

The J gene is TRBJ2-1, the V gene TRBV5-1, with D unclear. V was trimmed by 3 bases and J by 10 bases, leaving 11 bases between them. Germline CDR1 SGHRS, CDR2 YFSETQ. The CDR3 extends over 12 amino acids. The CDR3 DNA follows: TGCGCCAGCAGCTCCAATTTCCGGGAGCAGTTCTTC. It is translated as CASSSNFREQFF.

This chain links TRBV20-1 with TRBJ1-6, with D perhaps TRBD1 (6 bases). Trimming removed 3 bases from V and 7 bases from J, with 16 bases in between. Germline V CDR1 and CDR2: DFQATT, SNEGSKA (reference sequence). The CDR3 extends over 15 amino acids. In nucleotides, the CDR3 is TGCAGTGCTAGTTGGGGCAGGGGTGCGAATTCACCCCTCCACTTT. It yields the protein CSASWGRGANSPLHF.